The T cell receptor (beta chain) described here comes from a study of blood T cells in healthy people across ages. V lost 3 bases to trimming and J lost 7 bases; unmatched junction nucleotides: 10. Germline V CDR1 and CDR2: SGHTA, FQGTGA. The CDR3 contains 15 residues. This clonotype was detected only a few times. A J-beta primer mix and a sample-barcoded 5' primer were used in a second PCR of roughly 6 to 12 cycles. TCRdb passed the 5' RACE reads through MiXCR, listing each CDR3 protein once. This table holds 380,000 or so distinct CDR3 sequences, approximately 47% found once. This sequence joins TRBV7-3 and TRBJ2-5; 8 nucleotides line up with TRBD1. The receptor was derived from a man aged 55 to 70 in good health. Sequenced sample: blood. The CDR3 DNA is TGTGCCAGCAGCTTGGATGGGACAGGCGCTCTGACCCAGTACTTC. Its protein is CASSLDGTGALTQYF.